A selection of T cell receptor beta chains follows, all from one sample in a study of T cell responses to AZD1222 COVID-19 vaccine. Libraries were prepared by immunoSEQ multiplex PCR; TCRdb keeps only in-frame clonotypes and omits some of them. The sample records around 150,000 clones, 90% to 95% being singletons. The input for sequencing was peripheral blood, taken 28 days after the second AZD1222 dose. These receptor sequences come from an adult who received the AZD1222 COVID-19 vaccine. Both conserved end residues are part of each CDR3. The D gene is left open where the match is weak. Not all rows give a size; the values are once, few, many and, for expanded clones, a class.

CASSLNGYTF	TGTGCCAGTAGTCTGAATGGCTACACCTTC	TRBV19	TRBJ1-2	-	-
CASSTKGRSGGYEQYF	TGTGCCAGTAGTACTAAAGGACGTTCGGGAGGCTACGAGCAGTACTTC	TRBV19	TRBJ2-7	TRBD2	-
CASSQGGTSGRGPQYF	TGTGCCAGCAGCCAAGGGGGGACTAGCGGGAGGGGGCCGCAGTATTTT	TRBV3-1/TRBV3-2	TRBJ2-3	TRBD2	-
CASSIALGMIDTQYF	TGTGCCAGTAGTATTGCGCTTGGGATGATTGATACGCAGTATTTT	TRBV19	TRBJ2-3	-	-
CATSDLGLAGAKNYNEQFF	TGTGCCACCAGTGATTTGGGGCTAGCGGGAGCAAAGAACTACAATGAGCAGTTCTTC	TRBV24-1	TRBJ2-1	TRBD2	once
CASSERVRGPDGYTF	TGTGCCAGCAGTGAGAGAGTGAGGGGGCCAGATGGCTACACCTTC	TRBV6-1	TRBJ1-2	TRBD1	-
CASSPPGRFSGNTIYF	TGTGCCAGCAGCCCCCCCGGACGGTTCTCTGGAAACACCATATATTTT	TRBV9	TRBJ1-3	-	once
CAWVGEGYGYTF	TGTGCCTGGGTTGGGGAGGGCTATGGCTACACCTTC	TRBV30	TRBJ1-2	-	-
CATRPSGGESYNEQFF	TGTGCCACCAGACCTAGCGGGGGTGAATCCTACAATGAGCAGTTCTTC	TRBV15	TRBJ2-1	TRBD2	-
CASSLDQGADDNEQFF	TGTGCCAGCAGCTTAGATCAAGGGGCCGATGACAATGAGCAGTTCTTC	TRBV11-3	TRBJ2-1	-	-
CASSFGQGVSYEQYF	TGTGCCAGCAGTTTTGGGCAGGGGGTTTCGTACGAGCAGTACTTC	TRBV27	TRBJ2-7	TRBD1	-
CASSQDRPGAEAFF	TGTGCCAGCAGCCAAGATCGACCAGGTGCTGAAGCTTTCTTT	TRBV3-1/TRBV3-2	TRBJ1-1	-	-
CASIKLAPLRGGELFF	TGTGCCAGCATCAAGTTAGCGCCTTTAAGGGGCGGGGAGCTGTTTTTT	TRBV2	TRBJ2-2	-	-
CASRPQRTGTGNYGYTF	TGTGCCAGCCGACCCCAACGGACAGGGACTGGTAACTATGGCTACACCTTC	TRBV2	TRBJ1-2	TRBD1	-
CAWSPSPSYQETQYF	TGTGCCTGGAGTCCTAGCCCGTCGTACCAAGAGACCCAGTACTTC	TRBV30	TRBJ2-5	-	-
CASSKGPLAGETEQFF	TGTGCCAGTAGTAAAGGGCCCTTAGCGGGAGAAACTGAGCAGTTCTTC	TRBV19	TRBJ2-1	TRBD2	-
CASSRDFNTGELFF	TGTGCCAGCAGTCGGGACTTCAACACCGGGGAGCTGTTTTTT	TRBV28	TRBJ2-2	-	-
CASSLEGLSNQPQHF	TGTGCCAGCAGCTTGGAGGGGCTAAGCAATCAGCCCCAGCATTTT	TRBV5-8	TRBJ1-5	-	-
CASSPLGGPGEKLFF	TGTGCCAGCAGCCCCCTGGGGGGGCCAGGAGAAAAGCTGTTTTTT	TRBV11-2	TRBJ1-4	-	-
CATSDSGGRDEQFF	TGTGCCACCAGTGATTCGGGGGGTCGGGATGAGCAGTTCTTC	TRBV24-1	TRBJ2-1	TRBD2	-
CASSLEGSGRPSYEQYF	TGTGCCAGCAGCTTAGAGGGTAGCGGGAGGCCCTCCTACGAGCAGTACTTC	TRBV13	TRBJ2-7	TRBD2	few
CASSESRVGPGEQYF	TGCGCCAGCAGTGAGTCCCGGGTAGGCCCCGGCGAGCAGTACTTC	TRBV10-2	TRBJ2-7	-	-
CASSPETNTGELFF	TGTGCCAGCAGCCCAGAAACGAACACCGGGGAGCTGTTTTTT	TRBV3-1/TRBV3-2	TRBJ2-2	-	-
CASTWDRPYEQYF	TGTGCCAGCACTTGGGACAGGCCCTACGAGCAGTACTTC	TRBV28	TRBJ2-7	TRBD1	-
CASSDSNYGYTF	TGTGCCAGCAGTGACAGCAACTATGGCTACACCTTC	TRBV6-6	TRBJ1-2	-	-
CASSGARTLYGYTF	TGTGCCAGCAGTGGGGCAAGAACCCTCTATGGCTACACCTTC	TRBV28	TRBJ1-2	-	-
CASSSQGVYYGYTF	TGTGCCAGCAGCTCCCAGGGTGTTTACTATGGCTACACCTTC	TRBV7-2	TRBJ1-2	-	-
CASSQGFKGREYGETQYF	TGCGCCAGCAGCCAGGGATTTAAGGGCAGGGAGTATGGAGAGACCCAGTACTTC	TRBV4-1	TRBJ2-5	-	-
CASTPPGDSRTEAFF	TGTGCCAGCACCCCACCCGGGGACAGTAGGACTGAAGCTTTCTTT	TRBV6-2/TRBV6-3	TRBJ1-1	TRBD1	-
CASSQEGEGWIYGYTF	TGCGCCAGCAGCCAAGAGGGGGAGGGATGGATCTATGGCTACACCTTC	TRBV4-1	TRBJ1-2	-	-
CSASRWENSQETQYF	TGCAGTGCTAGTCGGTGGGAAAACTCACAAGAGACCCAGTACTTC	TRBV20-1	TRBJ2-5	-	-
CASSQDTRQGFSGANVLTF	TGCGCCAGCAGCCAAGATACGAGACAGGGGTTCTCTGGGGCCAACGTCCTGACTTTC	TRBV4-1	TRBJ2-6	TRBD1	once
CASSEGERRRVSYNSPLHF	TGTGCCAGCAGTGAAGGAGAGAGGCGGAGGGTCTCCTATAATTCACCCCTCCACTTT	TRBV6-1	TRBJ1-6	-	once
CASSPGAGGYTEAFF	TGTGCCAGCAGCCCGGGCGCCGGTGGATACACTGAAGCTTTCTTT	TRBV3-1/TRBV3-2	TRBJ1-1	-	-
CASSIVLGSNQPQHF	TGTGCCAGCAGCATAGTATTGGGATCTAATCAGCCCCAGCATTTT	TRBV5-5	TRBJ1-5	-	-
CASSPVPGQVNEKLFF	TGCGCCAGCAGCCCCGTACCGGGACAAGTTAATGAAAAACTGTTTTTT	TRBV5-1	TRBJ1-4	-	-
CASSPPTGELFF	TGTGCCAGCTCACCTCCCACCGGGGAGCTGTTTTTT	TRBV18	TRBJ2-2	-	-
CASSEGGGLYGYTF	TGTGCCAGCAGTGAAGGTGGGGGGCTCTATGGCTACACCTTC	TRBV2	TRBJ1-2	-	-
CASSLAERLAGINEQFF	TGTGCCAGCAGCTTAGCGGAGCGACTAGCGGGCATTAATGAGCAGTTCTTC	TRBV7-9	TRBJ2-1	TRBD2	once